This T cell receptor beta chain was obtained from a study of spatial heterogeneity in lung cancer. Background on the study: Detection consistently captured more beta-chain sequences than alpha-chain sequences.

This clonotype occurred many times. In germline, CDR1 is MNHEY, CDR2 SMNVEV (reference sequence). V was pared by 3 bases and J by 5 bases, with 4 bases of the junction left unmatched. This CDR3 is built from 15 residues. Carried by each TCR cDNA molecule was a unique molecular identifier. TCRdb analysed the 5' RACE reads with MiXCR anew, one entry per CDR3 protein. The table records over 3,000 distinct CDR3 sequences, 6.5% to 7.5% of them present only once. This sample's time point: sample taken at primary tumor resection. Unsorted samples of tumor, nontumor lung or frozen PBMC had their whole RNA sequenced. Just over 70 TRACERx patients with early, untreated non-small cell lung cancer donated samples.

The specimen comprised normal lung tissue next to the tumor, sampled at surgery. This TCR came from a male donor with early-stage non-small cell lung cancer. The chain uses TRBV27 and TRBJ1-6, with TRBD1 matching over 7 bases. In DNA, the CDR3 is TGTGCCAGCAGTTTCCAGACAGGGAATAATTCACCCCTCCACTTT. Translating it yields CASSFQTGNNSPLHF.